A selection of T cell receptor beta chains follows, all from one sample in a study of cytomegalovirus exposure and HLA in healthy donors. Assay used: immunoSEQ multiplex PCR; TCRdb lists only in-frame clones, some missing. This repertoire shows over 150,000 clones, more than 60% found once; its top ten account for roughly 3.7%. The sequencing input was PBMCs. The receptors stem from a woman in her fifties or sixties in good health and CMV-seropositive. Each CDR3 is given with its conserved first and last residue. Fields, in order: CDR3 DNA, CDR3 protein, clone size, V gene, J gene, D gene. D genes are given only for firm matches. Where a row states a size, it is once, few, many or the class of an expanded clone; other rows omit it.

DNA: TGTGCCAGTAAGGTAGCGGGGAACACAGATACGCAGTATTTT
CDR3: CASKVAGNTDTQYF
size: -
V: TRBV19
J: TRBJ2-3
D: TRBD2

DNA: TGTGCCAGCAGCGTCCGTCAGAGGGCAGATCCAGAGACCCAGTACTTC
CDR3: CASSVRQRADPETQYF
size: -
V: TRBV9
J: TRBJ2-5
D: -

DNA: TGTGCCAGCAGTCCCCCCGGCACAGATACGCAGTATTTT
CDR3: CASSPPGTDTQYF
size: once
V: TRBV11-3
J: TRBJ2-3
D: -

DNA: TGTGCCACTAGGAGAGAGAGCGGGGGGGGCGAGCAGTACTTC
CDR3: CATRRESGGGEQYF
size: once
V: TRBV7-2
J: TRBJ2-7
D: TRBD2

DNA: TGTGCCAGCAGCAAAGCCCCTTACTACGAGCAGTACTTC
CDR3: CASSKAPYYEQYF
size: -
V: TRBV21-1
J: TRBJ2-7
D: -

DNA: TGTGCCAGCAGCCACCTACGCCGGGTTAGCACAGATACGCAGTATTTT
CDR3: CASSHLRRVSTDTQYF
size: -
V: TRBV5-6
J: TRBJ2-3
D: -

DNA: TGTGCCAGCAGTAATTACTACGAGCAGTACTTC
CDR3: CASSNYYEQYF
size: -
V: TRBV6-1
J: TRBJ2-7
D: -

DNA: TGCGCCAGCAGCCAAGGACAGGGGCGGAATTCACCCCTCCACTTT
CDR3: CASSQGQGRNSPLHF
size: once
V: TRBV4-3
J: TRBJ1-6
D: TRBD1

DNA: TGTGCCAGCAGCCGGACAGGGGGGGACTATGGCTACACCTTC
CDR3: CASSRTGGDYGYTF
size: -
V: TRBV7-2
J: TRBJ1-2
D: TRBD1

DNA: TGCGCCAGCAGCTTGGCCGGGTGGCGGGGGCTAACCACAGATACGCAGTATTTT
CDR3: CASSLAGWRGLTTDTQYF
size: -
V: TRBV5-1
J: TRBJ2-3
D: -

DNA: TGTGCCAGCTCACCTGTTGAAATAGGCGGGAATGAGCAGTTCTTC
CDR3: CASSPVEIGGNEQFF
size: -
V: TRBV18
J: TRBJ2-1
D: -

DNA: TGCGCCAGCAGCCAAGAGACAGGCGTCGGCACAGATACGCAGTATTTT
CDR3: CASSQETGVGTDTQYF
size: -
V: TRBV4-3
J: TRBJ2-3
D: -

DNA: TGTGCCAGCAGTTACTCGCCAGGCTATGGCTACACCTTC
CDR3: CASSYSPGYGYTF
size: few
V: TRBV6-5
J: TRBJ1-2
D: -

DNA: TGCGCCAGCAGCCAATCTCGGGGGGGTTACAATGAGCAGTTCTTC
CDR3: CASSQSRGGYNEQFF
size: -
V: TRBV4-3
J: TRBJ2-1
D: TRBD2

DNA: TGTGCCAGCGGCTGGGACAGTTATAACTATGGCTACACCTTC
CDR3: CASGWDSYNYGYTF
size: -
V: TRBV2
J: TRBJ1-2
D: TRBD1

DNA: TGTGCCAGCAGCCCCCGGAGCAGCCCCCCCACAGATACGCAGTATTTT
CDR3: CASSPRSSPPTDTQYF
size: -
V: TRBV9
J: TRBJ2-3
D: -

DNA: TGTGCCAGCAGTTTATCCTATAGCACAGATACGCAGTATTTT
CDR3: CASSLSYSTDTQYF
size: -
V: TRBV27
J: TRBJ2-3
D: -

DNA: TGTGCCAGCAGGTACCCTGACAGGGTTGGGGAATCAGGCGGGCAGTACTTC
CDR3: CASRYPDRVGESGGQYF
size: -
V: TRBV2
J: TRBJ2-7
D: TRBD1

DNA: TGTGCCAGCAGCTTAGTGGTAGCGGGAGGGTACGAGCAGTACTTC
CDR3: CASSLVVAGGYEQYF
size: once
V: TRBV11-2
J: TRBJ2-7
D: TRBD2

DNA: TGTGCCAGCAGCCTTTACGACAGGGGCTTGAATGGCTACACCTTC
CDR3: CASSLYDRGLNGYTF
size: -
V: TRBV6-6
J: TRBJ1-2
D: TRBD1

DNA: TGTGCCAGCAGCAGGGACATGAACACTGAAGCTTTCTTT
CDR3: CASSRDMNTEAFF
size: -
V: TRBV7-2
J: TRBJ1-1
D: -

DNA: TGTGCCAGCAGCGTAGGGGACAGGGGTAATCAGCCCCAGCATTTT
CDR3: CASSVGDRGNQPQHF
size: -
V: TRBV9
J: TRBJ1-5
D: TRBD1

DNA: TGTGCCAGCAGCAGAAGAGCGGACAGGGGGCGCAGGGGATCTGGAAACACCATATATTTT
CDR3: CASSRRADRGRRGSGNTIYF
size: -
V: TRBV7-8
J: TRBJ1-3
D: TRBD1

DNA: TGTGCCAGCAGCCTAGGGGGAAGAGACGAGCAGTACTTC
CDR3: CASSLGGRDEQYF
size: -
V: TRBV7-3
J: TRBJ2-7
D: -

DNA: TGCAGCGTGTACGCCCCGAGGAAGGAGCAGTACTTC
CDR3: CSVYAPRKEQYF
size: -
V: TRBV29-1
J: TRBJ2-7
D: -

DNA: TGTGCCAGCCGAGGGGGTTCACCCCTCCACTTT
CDR3: CASRGGSPLHF
size: few
V: TRBV6-1
J: TRBJ1-6
D: -

DNA: TGTGCCAGAAGTTTTGCGGGACTAGGGGCCCAAGAGACCCAGTACTTC
CDR3: CARSFAGLGAQETQYF
size: -
V: TRBV5-3
J: TRBJ2-5
D: TRBD2

DNA: TGTGCCAGCAGTTTAGAGGGGGGGAGGGGAGCCAACTATGGCTACACCTTC
CDR3: CASSLEGGRGANYGYTF
size: -
V: TRBV27
J: TRBJ1-2
D: -

DNA: TGTGCCTGGAGTGTACAGGGACTAGCGGGTAGCTCTGGGGCCAACGTCCTGACTTTC
CDR3: CAWSVQGLAGSSGANVLTF
size: -
V: TRBV30
J: TRBJ2-6
D: TRBD2

DNA: TGTGCCAGCAGCCCCAGAGAAGGGGGCGATGGCTACACCTTC
CDR3: CASSPREGGDGYTF
size: few
V: TRBV5-4
J: TRBJ1-2
D: TRBD1

DNA: TGTGCCAGCACCGAGTGGGGAGTCCATCAGCCCCAGCATTTT
CDR3: CASTEWGVHQPQHF
size: -
V: TRBV2
J: TRBJ1-5
D: -

DNA: TGTGCCAGCAGTGTTAGCCTAGCGAAAGACTACGAGCAGTACTTC
CDR3: CASSVSLAKDYEQYF
size: -
V: TRBV6-1
J: TRBJ2-7
D: -

DNA: TGTGCTAGCAGCTTATCCTTTAGAGGGGAGACCCAGTACTTC
CDR3: CASSLSFRGETQYF
size: -
V: TRBV7-7
J: TRBJ2-5
D: -

DNA: TGCGCCAGCAGCTTGGGGTCCCGGGACAGCCAAGAGACCCAGTACTTC
CDR3: CASSLGSRDSQETQYF
size: -
V: TRBV5-1
J: TRBJ2-5
D: TRBD1

DNA: TGTGCCAGCAGGGTAATGGCAGGGGGCTACGAGCAGTACTTC
CDR3: CASRVMAGGYEQYF
size: -
V: TRBV27
J: TRBJ2-7
D: TRBD1

DNA: TGTGCCAGGGTGCTAGCGGGAGGTACCTACGAGCAGTACTTC
CDR3: CARVLAGGTYEQYF
size: -
V: TRBV21-1
J: TRBJ2-7
D: -

DNA: TGCGCCAGCAGCTTGGACAGACCAGACCTAAACACCATATATTTT
CDR3: CASSLDRPDLNTIYF
size: -
V: TRBV5-1
J: TRBJ1-3
D: -

DNA: TGTGCTCGGTCACAGGGGGCGCCGGGTGAGACCCAGTACTTC
CDR3: CARSQGAPGETQYF
size: -
V: TRBV30
J: TRBJ2-5
D: TRBD1

DNA: TGTGCCAGCAGTGATCTCCACATCACCGGGGAGCTGTTTTTT
CDR3: CASSDLHITGELFF
size: -
V: TRBV25-1
J: TRBJ2-2
D: -

DNA: TGTGCCAGCAGTCCGAGACGGGACAGGGCCTCCTACGAGCAGTACTTC
CDR3: CASSPRRDRASYEQYF
size: -
V: TRBV27
J: TRBJ2-7
D: TRBD1

DNA: TGTGCCAGCAGGGCGGGGGCACGCAATCAGCCCCAGCATTTT
CDR3: CASRAGARNQPQHF
size: -
V: TRBV28
J: TRBJ1-5
D: -